The 30 T cell receptor beta chains given below trace back to one sample, sequenced in a study of cytomegalovirus exposure and HLA in healthy donors. This table comes from immunoSEQ multiplex PCR, and its TCRdb copy is limited to in-frame clones, with some not included. Of about 130,000 clones listed, approximately 90% are singletons. Sequencing was carried out using PBMCs. Receptors were obtained from a young woman in good health and CMV-seropositive.

The chain recombines TRBV7-9 with TRBJ1-1; no firm D call. This CDR3 is 13 amino acids long. Looked up from germline, CDR1 is SEHNR and CDR2 is FQNEAQ (reference sequence). Trimming took 3 bases from V and 2 from J, leaving 7 bases between them. The CDR3 here is CASSLGFNTEAFF. The CDR3 DNA sequence: TGTGCCAGCAGCTTGGGCTTTAACACTGAAGCTTTCTTT.

This clone was recorded a few times. V usage is TRBV5-4 and J usage is TRBJ1-1; no clear D gene. Trimming left V 1 base short and J 8 bases short, with 9 bases between. The CDR3 has 12 amino acids. Germline V CDR1 and CDR2: SGHNT, YYREEE (reference sequence). The CDR3 sequence is CASSLPGGEAFF. CDR3 sequence (DNA): TGTGCCAGCAGCTTGCCAGGAGGCGAAGCTTTCTTT.

The rearrangement uses TRBV5-1 and TRBJ2-3; 7 nucleotides match TRBD2. The V segment lost 7 bases and the J segment 0 bases; nucleotides outside the gene matches: 5. Germline V gene sequence: CDR1 SGHRS, CDR2 YFSETQ. The CDR3 loop spans 14 amino acids. In DNA, the CDR3 is TGCGCCAGCGAGGCTAGCGGTAGCACAGATACGCAGTATTTT. It encodes CASEASGSTDTQYF.

The chain couples TRBV7-3 to TRBJ1-2, with D perhaps TRBD1 (6 bases). The CDR3 spans 13 residues. The V end was cut by 5 bases, the J end by 7 bases, with 14 bases between. From germline, CDR1 is SGHTA and CDR2 FQGTGA. In nucleotides, the CDR3 is TGTGCCAGCAGCACAGGGCCAGGAGGTGGCTACACCTTC. Protein product: CASSTGPGGGYTF.

The chain couples TRBV29-1 to TRBJ1-2; 7 bases are a match to TRBD1. The V gene end was trimmed by 3 bases and the J gene end by 6 bases; junction bases not matched to a gene: 7. The CDR3 has 13 residues. Germline CDR1 reads SQVTM; CDR2 reads ANQGSEA. In DNA, the CDR3 is TGCAGCGTTGAGATAGACAGGGCCCATGGCTACACCTTC. The encoded protein is CSVEIDRAHGYTF.

This rearrangement joins TRBV27 to TRBJ2-1, with 9 bases identical to TRBD1. Germline trimming cut 3 bases from V and 8 bases from J; bases unmatched to any gene: 5. This CDR3 is built from 14 residues. Germline V gene sequence: CDR1 MNHEY, CDR2 SMNVEV (reference sequence). The CDR3 loop is CASSFFGQGHEQFF. The CDR3 DNA sequence: TGTGCCAGCAGTTTCTTCGGACAGGGGCATGAGCAGTTCTTC.

This clone showed up just a few times. V gene TRBV5-4 combines with J gene TRBJ2-2; 10 nucleotides match TRBD2. The CDR3 is 16 residues long. With V trimmed by 4 bases and J by 3 bases, 6 bases remained unmatched. The germline CDR1 and CDR2 sequences are SGHNT and YYREEE (reference sequence). The CDR3 sequence is CASSRPSGRDTGELFF. The DNA for the CDR3 is TGTGCCAGCAGCAGACCGAGCGGGAGGGACACCGGGGAGCTGTTTTTT.

This rearrangement joins TRBV6-1 to TRBJ2-2, with 7 positions matching TRBD1. Losses at the gene ends were 3 bases for V and 7 bases for J; bases not matched to a gene: 8. This CDR3 is built from 15 residues. In germline, CDR1 is MNHNS, CDR2 SASEGT. The CDR3 is CASSDDREINGELFF. Written as DNA, the CDR3 is TGTGCCAGCAGTGACGACAGGGAAATTAACGGGGAGCTGTTTTTT.

The rearrangement joins TRBV6-5 to TRBJ2-1; perhaps TRBD2 as D (7 bases). Trimming took off 6 bases at V and 6 bases at J, with 15 bases between the two ends. CDR3 size: 14 residues. Germline V CDR1 and CDR2: MNHEY, SVGAGI. CDR3 in DNA: TGTGCCAGCAGACCTCCAAGGGGGGGCAATGAGCAGTTCTTC. It specifies CASRPPRGGNEQFF.

The V gene is TRBV19, the J gene TRBJ2-4; TRBD2 agrees at 7 bases. CDR1 LNHDA and CDR2 SQIVND come from the germline V gene (reference sequence). With V trimmed by 4 bases and J by 12 bases, 15 bases remained unmatched. The length of the CDR3 is 15 residues. CDR3 amino acids: CASSRAGEGSTPQYF. In DNA form, the CDR3 reads TGTGCCAGTAGTAGGGCGGGAGAGGGCTCCACGCCTCAGTACTTC. The whole variable domain, remainder taken from reference TRBV19 and TRBJ2-4, is DGGITQSPKYLFRKEGQNVTLSCEQNLNHDAMYWYRQDPGQGLRLIYYSQIVNDFQKGDIAEGYSVSREKKESFPLTVTSAQKNPTAFYLCASSRAGEGSTPQYFGAGTRLSVL.

This chain joins TRBV7-3 and TRBJ2-5; 12 bases map to TRBD2. The CDR3 has 17 amino acids. Germline lookup yields CDR1 SGHTA and CDR2 FQGTGA. V shed 0 bases and J 2 bases; nucleotides not matched to a gene: 4. CDR3 DNA sequence: TGTGCCAGCAGCTTAACTGGTCTAGCGGGAGGGCAAGAGACCCAGTACTTC. Translated, it gives CASSLTGLAGGQETQYF.

The rearrangement uses TRBV5-1 and TRBJ1-1; 9 bases are a match to TRBD1. The V segment lost 0 bases and the J segment 0 bases; nucleotides outside the gene matches: 6. CDR1 is SGHRS and CDR2 is YFSETQ in the germline V gene. The CDR3 sequence is 17 residues long. The CDR3 spells CASSLGTGADLNTEAFF. CDR3 in DNA: TGCGCCAGCAGCTTGGGGACAGGGGCCGACTTGAACACTGAAGCTTTCTTT.

The CDR3, as DNA: TGTGCCAGCAGTGAAGACCCAGGGTCAGATACGCAGTATTTT. It is translated as CASSEDPGSDTQYF. The chain combines TRBV6-1 with TRBJ2-3, with a weak D call TRBD1 (5 bases). V was shortened by 1 base and J by 4 bases, with 9 bases between the two germline ends. This CDR3 has 14 residues. The germline gives CDR1 MNHNS, CDR2 SASEGT.

The chain employs TRBV29-1 and TRBJ2-1, with 11 bases matching TRBD2. Looked up from germline, CDR1 is SQVTM and CDR2 is ANQGSEA. The CDR3 is 13 residues long. The CDR3 here is CTSTSGTYNEQFF. CDR3 DNA sequence: TGCACCTCGACTAGCGGGACCTACAATGAGCAGTTCTTC.

The gene calls are TRBV7-3 and TRBJ2-3, with D possibly being TRBD2 (6 bases). The CDR3 is 15 residues long. Per the germline V gene, CDR1 is SGHTA and CDR2 is FQGTGA. V lost 5 bases and J 2 bases, leaving 14 bases between the germline ends. The CDR3 region is CASSRSGTHTDTQYF. CDR3 in DNA: TGTGCCAGCAGCCGTAGCGGTACCCACACAGATACGCAGTATTTT.

The chain couples TRBV4-1 to TRBJ1-3; TRBD1 might be the D (5 bases). With 1 base removed from V and 0 bases from J, the gap between germline ends came to 13 bases. This CDR3 contains 17 residues. Germline V gives CDR1 MGHRA, CDR2 YSYEKL. CDR3 amino acids: CASSQVPPGLSGNTIYF. The CDR3 region has the DNA TGCGCCAGCAGCCAAGTCCCCCCAGGGCTCTCTGGAAACACCATATATTTT.

This rearrangement joins TRBV5-1 to TRBJ2-1, with 8 nucleotides matching TRBD2. The germline V gene has CDR1 SGHRS and CDR2 YFSETQ. The J segment lost 6 bases and the V segment lost 1 base, leaving 9 bases of the junction unmatched. This CDR3 has 16 residues. The CDR3 region is CASSLIAGGSGNEQFF. The DNA of the CDR3 is TGCGCCAGCAGCTTGATCGCGGGAGGATCGGGCAATGAGCAGTTCTTC.

The chain employs TRBV5-1 and TRBJ2-7, with 10 bases aligning to TRBD2. V shed 4 bases, J shed 0 bases, and the junction held 4 bases outside the gene matches. Germline V gene lookup returns CDR1 SGHRS and CDR2 YFSETQ. The CDR3 has 15 amino acids. DNA of the CDR3: TGCGCCAGCAGCCCGGGACTAGCGAACTCCTACGAGCAGTACTTC. Translated: CASSPGLANSYEQYF.

The V and J genes are TRBV28 and TRBJ2-1, with D possibly being TRBD2 (5 bases). V was trimmed by 3 bases and J by 7 bases, leaving 16 bases between them. CDR1 and CDR2 from the germline V gene are MDHEN and SYDVKM. The CDR3 consists of 15 residues. The CDR3 nucleotides are TGTGCCAGCAGTTTCGAGACCGGGGTTAGGAATGAGCAGTTCTTC. The encoded protein is CASSFETGVRNEQFF.

The V and J genes are TRBV4-2 and TRBJ2-1, with TRBD2 matching 7 bases. With 6 bases clipped from V and 8 bases from J, the junction kept 7 bases outside the gene matches. The germline CDR1 and CDR2 sequences are LGHNA and YNFKEQ. The length of the CDR3 is 13 residues. The CDR3 loop reads CASRGRGKHEQFF. The CDR3 coding sequence is TGTGCCAGCAGGGGGAGGGGCAAGCATGAGCAGTTCTTC.

V usage is TRBV2 and J usage is TRBJ2-5; TRBD2 might be the D (6 bases). The CDR3 spans 15 residues. Germline V CDR1 and CDR2: SNHLY, FYNNEI. With 2 bases removed from V and 4 bases from J, the gap between germline ends came to 14 bases. The CDR3 sequence is CASSEIGGATETQYF. DNA for the CDR3: TGTGCCAGCAGTGAAATCGGCGGGGCAACAGAGACCCAGTACTTC.

This clone was detected only a few times. The chain carries TRBV18 and TRBJ1-2; weak D call: TRBD1 (6 bases). CDR1 is KGHSH, CDR2 LQKENI, per germline. CDR3 length equals 16 residues. The V gene lost 3 bases and the J gene lost 2 bases, with 16 bases spanning the gap. This chain's CDR3 is CASSPFAPDSNYGYTF. In DNA form, the CDR3 reads TGTGCCAGCTCACCCTTCGCCCCGGACAGCAACTATGGCTACACCTTC.

The chain has TRBV27 and TRBJ2-5, with TRBD2 matching over 14 bases. The CDR3 has 18 amino acids. V lost 2 bases, J lost 5 bases, and 10 bases stayed unmatched. Germline CDR1 reads MNHEY; CDR2 reads SMNVEV (reference sequence). The CDR3 sequence: CASSLRLAGGLIGETQYF. For the CDR3, the DNA is TGTGCCAGCAGTTTAAGACTAGCGGGAGGGTTGATAGGGGAGACCCAGTACTTC.

The chain combines TRBV23-1 with TRBJ2-7; TRBD1 matches at 8 bases. TRBV23-1 counts as an open reading frame of uncertain function. The CDR3 has 13 amino acids. V shed 7 bases and J 1 base; nucleotides not matched to a gene: 3. CDR3: CASTGGASYEQYF. DNA of the CDR3: TGCGCCAGCACAGGGGGCGCATCCTACGAGCAGTACTTC.

The chain employs TRBV2 and TRBJ1-1; possible D gene TRBD1, 5 bases. The CDR3 is made up of 16 amino acids. CDR1 is SNHLY and CDR2 is FYNNEI in the germline V gene. The germline V and J ends were trimmed by 5 bases and 1 base, with 17 bases remaining between them. CDR3: CASSKYEYRTNTEAFF. CDR3 coding DNA: TGTGCCAGCAGTAAATATGAGTACAGGACGAACACTGAAGCTTTCTTT.

The rearrangement uses TRBV28 and TRBJ2-2, with TRBD2 matching over 7 bases. V was clipped by 6 bases and J by 6 bases; unmatched bases: 16. CDR1 is MDHEN and CDR2 is SYDVKM in the germline V gene. The CDR3 has 17 amino acids. The CDR3 loop reads CASRDVRGRSGAGELFF. The CDR3 nucleotides read TGTGCCAGCAGAGACGTGAGGGGCCGGAGCGGGGCCGGGGAGCTGTTTTTT.

This clone was observed a handful of times. V and J are TRBV6-5 and TRBJ2-7; tentatively, D is TRBD1 (5 bases). CDR1 is MNHEY, CDR2 SVGAGI, per germline. Trimming cost V 0 bases and J 7 bases, with 13 bases left between them. CDR3 length: 14 amino acids. The CDR3 DNA reads TGTGCCAGCAGTTACTCGAGGACACCGGTGGAGCAGTACTTC. Translated, it gives CASSYSRTPVEQYF.

The CDR3, as DNA: TGCAGCGTTGAAGGTGGGCAGGGGAACACTGAAGCTTTCTTT. Translated, it gives CSVEGGQGNTEAFF. V is TRBV29-1 and J is TRBJ1-1; maybe TRBD1 (5 bases). The V end lost 1 base, the J end lost 1 base, and 10 bases lay between the germline ends. Germline CDR1 SQVTM, CDR2 ANQGSEA. This CDR3 is built from 14 residues.

The J gene is TRBJ2-7, the V gene TRBV6-1; the match to TRBD1 covers 9 bases. Germline V lookup: CDR1 MNHNS, CDR2 SASEGT. With V trimmed by 0 bases and J by 6 bases, 3 bases remained unmatched. This CDR3 is built from 14 residues. The CDR3 DNA reads TGTGCCAGCAGTGAAGCGGGGACAGGGATCGAGCAGTACTTC. Translated, it gives CASSEAGTGIEQYF.

This clone was recorded once. The gene calls are TRBV7-2 and TRBJ2-1; D perhaps matches TRBD2 (6 bases). Germline V gene data show CDR1 as SGHTA and CDR2 as FQGNSA. The CDR3 consists of 15 residues. The V end was cut by 1 base, the J end by 6 bases, with 13 bases between. DNA for the CDR3: TGTGCCAGCAGCTTAGTGGAGACTAGAACCAATGAGCAGTTCTTC. Translated, it gives CASSLVETRTNEQFF.